A single sample gave rise to the 29 T cell receptor beta chains below, sequenced in a study of early T cells in non-severe SARS-CoV-2 infection. TCRdb re-analysed the 5' RACE reads in MiXCR, keeping a single row per CDR3 protein. The sample has nearly 50,000 distinct CDR3 sequences; about 6% are singletons. The starting material was whole blood, obtained at baseline. These receptors were obtained from an adult who was a healthcare worker with PCR-confirmed SARS-CoV-2 infection or an uninfected control (not recorded which).

This clonotype was detected ten times or more. This chain connects TRBV10-1 to TRBJ1-1; D unclear. The CDR3 runs 13 residues. Germline V gene lookup returns CDR1 WNHNN and CDR2 SYGVQD (reference sequence). V was trimmed by 6 bases and J by 2 bases, leaving 10 bases between them. The CDR3 DNA reads TGCGCCAGCAGCGCGACACTTAACACTGAAGCTTTCTTT. Protein: CASSATLNTEAFF.

The V gene is TRBV9, the J gene TRBJ2-1; possible D gene TRBD1, 5 bases. The CDR3 length is 14 residues. V was pared by 0 bases and J by 5 bases, with 9 bases between. CDR1 and CDR2 (germline): SGDLS, YYNGEE. The CDR3 sequence: CASSVGLGDNEQFF. The CDR3 DNA reads as TGTGCCAGCAGCGTAGGCCTAGGGGACAATGAGCAGTTCTTC.

Only a few counts were recorded for this clonotype. The junction shows a germline mismatch at one end, possibly a read error. The chain has TRBV6-1 and TRBJ1-2; no clear D. Germline V gene lookup returns CDR1 MNHNS and CDR2 SASEGT. CDR3 length equals 12 residues. The CDR3 here is CASSEVIRAQIF. Here the CDR3 DNA reads TGTGCCAGCAGTGAAGTCATAAGGGCCCAGATCTTC.

The chain has TRBV12-3 or TRBV12-4 and TRBJ2-1; 13 bases align to TRBD2. This CDR3 has 12 amino acids. V shed 8 bases and J 11 bases; nucleotides not matched to a gene: 3. In nucleotides, the CDR3 is TGTGCCAGCTCGACTAGCGGGAGGAAGCAGTTCTTC. It specifies CASSTSGRKQFF.

This clonotype occurred many times. The chain couples TRBV29-1 to TRBJ2-3, with 9 nucleotides matching TRBD1. The germline V gene has CDR1 SQVTM and CDR2 ANQGSEA. Trimming took 4 bases from V and 3 from J; bases not matched to a gene: 8. This CDR3 contains 15 residues. The CDR3: CSVVTTGGETDTQYF. CDR3 nucleotide sequence: TGCAGCGTTGTAACTACAGGGGGCGAGACAGATACGCAGTATTTT.

V is TRBV5-1 and J is TRBJ1-2; the D is unclear. Germline CDR1 is SGHRS and CDR2 is YFSETQ. CDR3 length: 12 residues. Between the trimmed V and J ends, which lost 0 bases and 4 bases, there was a span of 4 bases. CDR3 in DNA: TGCGCCAGCAGCTTGGGTGTCTATGGCTACACCTTC. Protein product: CASSLGVYGYTF.

This clonotype has ten or more counts. DNA for the CDR3: TGTGCCAGCAGTAAGACAGACAGCTCCTACGAGCAGTACTTC. This encodes CASSKTDSSYEQYF. The chain employs TRBV2 and TRBJ2-7; D is possibly TRBD1 (5 bases). The germline V gene has CDR1 SNHLY and CDR2 FYNNEI. The V end lost 5 bases, the J end lost 0 bases, and 11 bases lay between the germline ends. This CDR3 has 14 amino acids.

This clonotype was detected ten times or more. This chain uses TRBV7-2 with TRBJ2-4; no reliable D call. Deletions cut 5 bases from V and 5 bases from J, with 13 bases between. Germline V gives CDR1 SGHTA, CDR2 FQGNSA. The CDR3 is 14 residues long. The CDR3 sequence: CASSRSATQNIQYF. In DNA form, the CDR3 reads TGTGCCAGCAGCCGGAGCGCCACACAAAACATTCAGTACTTC.

This clonotype was counted ten times or more. The rearrangement links TRBV28 to TRBJ2-4; TRBD1 matches at 8 bases. With 8 bases clipped from V and 7 bases from J, the junction kept 10 bases outside the gene matches. The CDR3 extends over 14 amino acids. Germline loops: CDR1 MDHEN, CDR2 SYDVKM. The CDR3 DNA reads as TGTGCCAGCGCGGCCGGACAGGGAAGCAACATTCAGTACTTC. As protein: CASAAGQGSNIQYF. Full variable domain (remainder filled in from reference TRBV28 and TRBJ2-4): DVKVTQSSRYLVKRTGEKVFLECVQDMDHENMFWYRQDPGLGLRLIYFSYDVKMKEKGDIPEGYSVSREKKERFSLILESASTNQTSMYLCASAAGQGSNIQYFGAGTRLSVL.

The chain links TRBV12-3 or TRBV12-4 to TRBJ1-1; D is ambiguous. The germline V and J ends were trimmed by 6 bases and 6 bases, with 17 bases remaining between them. The CDR3 is 14 residues long. The CDR3 coding sequence is TGTGCCAGCAGCTCCTTTCCCCTTAGCGCTGAAGCTTTCTTT. Translated: CASSSFPLSAEAFF.

The chain links TRBV27 to TRBJ2-1; no firm D call. Trimming left V 4 bases short and J 0 bases short, with 7 bases between. The CDR3 is made up of 14 amino acids. CDR1 and CDR2 from the germline V gene are MNHEY and SMNVEV (reference sequence). CDR3 amino acids: CASSSWVSYNEQFF. The CDR3 DNA sequence: TGTGCCAGCAGTTCATGGGTCTCCTACAATGAGCAGTTCTTC.

This clonotype was detected ten times or more. The chain is built from TRBV7-7 and TRBJ2-2; D unclear. The ends were cut back, 1 base at V and 7 bases at J, with 7 bases in the middle. In germline, CDR1 is SSHAT, CDR2 FNYEAQ (reference sequence). This CDR3 region has 13 residues. The CDR3 loop reads CASSLGLYGELFF. The CDR3 DNA follows: TGTGCCAGCAGCTTAGGGCTTTACGGGGAGCTGTTTTTT.

This clonotype was detected a few times. This chain connects TRBV7-9 to TRBJ2-1; D is possibly TRBD2 (6 bases). This CDR3 has 16 amino acids. Trimming took off 6 bases at V and 2 bases at J, with 17 bases between the two ends. Germline CDR1 SEHNR, CDR2 FQNEAQ (reference sequence). The CDR3 DNA follows: TGTGCCAGCAGGGCTACGGGAGCAGTCCCCTACAATGAGCAGTTCTTC. Translated: CASRATGAVPYNEQFF. Supplemented by reference TRBV7-9 and TRBJ2-1, the full variable domain reads DTGVSQNPRHKITKRGQNVTFRCDPISEHNRLYWYRQTLGQGPEFLTYFQNEAQLEKSRLLSDRFSAERPKGSFSTLEIQRTEQGDSAMYLCASRATGAVPYNEQFFGPGTRLTVL.

This rearrangement joins TRBV5-1 to TRBJ2-5; D may be TRBD2 (5 bases). Germline CDR1 SGHRS, CDR2 YFSETQ. There are 11 residues in the CDR3. Trimming took off 5 bases at V and 9 bases at J, with 11 bases between the two ends. CDR3 loop: CASSSEESQYF. CDR3 sequence (DNA): TGCGCCAGCAGTTCGGAGGAATCCCAGTACTTC.

Ten or more counts support this clonotype. This chain connects TRBV11-2 to TRBJ2-5; perhaps TRBD2 as D (6 bases). The length of the CDR3 is 16 residues. Trimming took 0 bases from V and 4 from J, leaving 15 bases between them. Germline CDR1 and CDR2: SGHAT and FQNNGV. The CDR3 is CASSLEGLPGSETQYF. The CDR3 nucleotides are TGTGCCAGCAGCTTAGAGGGACTCCCGGGGTCAGAGACCCAGTACTTC. Based on the CDR3 plus reference TRBV11-2 and TRBJ2-5, the full variable domain is EAGVAQSPRYKIIEKRQSVAFWCNPISGHATLYWYQQILGQGPKLLIQFQNNGVVDDSQLPKDRFSAERLKGVDSTLKIQPAKLEDSAVYLCASSLEGLPGSETQYFGPGTRLLVL.

This chain uses TRBV5-1 with TRBJ1-1; TRBD1 aligns across 8 bases. CDR1 is SGHRS, CDR2 YFSETQ, per germline. Unmatched junction bases numbered 8, after V lost 3 bases and J lost 10 bases. This CDR3 has 13 amino acids. This CDR3 is CASSSGQAARAFF. In DNA form, the CDR3 reads TGCGCCAGCAGCTCGGGACAGGCCGCCCGAGCTTTCTTT.

At least ten counts were recorded for this clonotype. This rearrangement joins TRBV6-1 to TRBJ1-2; D is perhaps TRBD1 (5 bases). CDR3 size: 12 residues. Looked up from germline, CDR1 is MNHNS and CDR2 is SASEGT. V was trimmed by 2 bases and J by 7 bases, leaving 8 bases between them. CDR3 DNA sequence: TGTGCCAGCAGTGAACGGGGCTTTGGCTACACCTTC. It specifies CASSERGFGYTF.

This clonotype was observed a few times. The rearrangement uses TRBV29-1 and TRBJ1-1, with 8 positions matching TRBD1. The CDR3 has 12 amino acids. Germline CDR1 is SQVTM and CDR2 is ANQGSEA. V lost 4 bases and J lost 10; bases outside the gene matches: 8. Here the CDR3 DNA reads TGCAGCGTTGTCGGCAGGGGGCCTGGAGCTTTCTTT. Protein: CSVVGRGPGAFF.

This clonotype came up many times. The J gene is TRBJ2-1, the V gene TRBV20-1, with 7 nucleotides matching TRBD2. This CDR3 comprises 12 residues. Germline CDR1 is DFQATT and CDR2 is SNEGSKA (reference sequence). Trimming cost V 8 bases and J 8 bases; bases outside gene matches: 9. CDR3 in amino acids: CSILAAGDEQFF. Written as DNA, the CDR3 is TGCAGTATCCTAGCGGCCGGCGATGAGCAGTTCTTC.

This chain joins TRBV25-1 and TRBJ2-7; D is unresolved. V was shortened by 1 base and J by 7 bases, with 11 bases between the two germline ends. The CDR3 consists of 13 residues. Germline V gene data show CDR1 as MGHDK and CDR2 as SYGVNS. The CDR3 nucleotides are TGTGCCAGCAGTGAATCCCCAAATCGGGAGCAGTACTTC. Encoded protein: CASSESPNREQYF.

This chain connects TRBV7-8 to TRBJ2-7; D gene unclear. V shed 5 bases and J shed 3 bases, with 8 bases lying between them. The CDR3 spans 12 residues. Germline CDR1 and CDR2: SGHVS and FQNEAQ. The CDR3 coding sequence is TGTGCCAGCAGCCAGTCGGTCTACGAGCAGTACTTC. Amino acids: CASSQSVYEQYF.

This clonotype showed up just a few times. This chain connects TRBV5-5 to TRBJ2-1; D possibly uses TRBD1 or TRBD2 (5 bases each). Trimming stripped 4 bases from V and 2 bases from J, with 16 bases between. Germline CDR1 SGHKS, CDR2 YYEKEE (reference sequence). The CDR3 spans 16 residues. The CDR3 DNA is TGTGCCAGCAGCCCTAGGGACCAAGGGACCTACAATGAGCAGTTCTTC. Translating gives CASSPRDQGTYNEQFF.

The chain has TRBV27 and TRBJ1-2; D ambiguous. The germline V gene encodes CDR1 MNHEY and CDR2 SMNVEV (reference sequence). The CDR3 has 13 residues. V was pared by 11 bases and J by 2 bases, with 15 bases between. The CDR3 sequence is CAVSAVPNYGYTF. The CDR3 nucleotides are TGTGCCGTCTCCGCGGTTCCCAACTATGGCTACACCTTC.

This clonotype was seen repeatedly, ten times or more. V and J are TRBV9 and TRBJ2-7, with no clear D. The CDR3 loop spans 12 amino acids. Per germline, CDR1 SGDLS and CDR2 YYNGEE. V lost 3 bases and J lost 3, with 7 bases in between. CDR3 sequence: CASSGRGYEQYF. The CDR3 bases are TGTGCCAGCAGCGGGAGAGGCTACGAGCAGTACTTC.

This clonotype was found a few times. The CDR3 nucleotides are TGTGCCAGCAGCCATCTAAGGACAGGGTCGGATACGCAGTATTTT. Translating it yields CASSHLRTGSDTQYF. The gene calls are TRBV3-1 and TRBJ2-3; TRBD1 matches 8 bases. The trim removed 3 bases at V and 6 bases at J, leaving 8 bases unmatched. This CDR3 has 15 residues. Germline V gene lookup returns CDR1 LGHDT and CDR2 YNNKEL (reference sequence).

This clonotype showed up just a few times. The chain combines TRBV27 with TRBJ2-7; 8 bases are a match to TRBD1. Per germline, CDR1 MNHEY and CDR2 SMNVEV (reference sequence). The V and J ends lost 8 bases and 6 bases, in that order; junction bases with no gene match: 6. CDR3 length: 12 residues. The CDR3 DNA sequence: TGTGCCAGCGGTGGACAGGGCGTCGAGCAGTACTTC. Translated, it gives CASGGQGVEQYF.

This clonotype was seen repeatedly, ten times or more. V gene TRBV20-1 combines with J gene TRBJ1-2, with 9 bases aligning to TRBD1. Germline CDR1 is DFQATT and CDR2 is SNEGSKA (reference sequence). The CDR3 has 14 amino acids. V gave up 2 bases and J gave up 4 bases; unmatched junction bases: 5. The CDR3 coding sequence is TGCAGTGCTAGACCGGGACAGGGAGCCTATGGCTACACCTTC. Its protein is CSARPGQGAYGYTF.

This clonotype was seen a handful of times. The chain uses TRBV18 and TRBJ2-7; TRBD2 agrees at 8 bases. Germline V CDR1 and CDR2: KGHSH, LQKENI. This CDR3 region has 14 residues. Unmatched junction bases numbered 6, after V lost 3 bases and J lost 5 bases. CDR3 in DNA: TGTGCCAGCTCACCGAGACTAGCGAACGACGAGCAGTACTTC. Protein product: CASSPRLANDEQYF.

The chain combines TRBV7-2 with TRBJ1-1, with D possibly matching TRBD1 (6 bases). Germline CDR1 SGHTA, CDR2 FQGNSA. This CDR3 has 13 residues. Trimming removed 5 bases at V and 9 bases at J, with 16 bases between. CDR3 DNA: TGTGCCAGCAGCCCCGTCACCGGGGACAAAGCTTTCTTT. Translated: CASSPVTGDKAFF.